Listed here are 27 T cell receptor beta chains from one sample, sequenced in a study of memory CD4+ T cells and cytomegalovirus serostatus. Measured with immunoSEQ multiplex PCR; TCRdb has only the in-frame clones, and not every one. The sample shows some 41,000 clones, about 76% of them seen only once. Single viable CD3+CD4+CD8-CD45RO+ cells were sorted as the memory CD4+ T cells. The material sequenced was memory CD4+ T cells from blood. Receptors originate from an adult in good health and CMV-seronegative.

This chain links TRBV7-9 with TRBJ1-6; no firm D call. Trimming removed 2 bases at V and 12 bases at J, with 23 bases between. In germline, CDR1 is SEHNR, CDR2 FQNEAQ (reference sequence). The CDR3 has 17 residues. CDR3 bases: TGTGCCAGCAGCTTAATTCGCGGCGGGCAGGTAGCACTACCCCTCCACTTT. Protein sequence: CASSLIRGGQVALPLHF.

This clone was detected once. The chain links TRBV11-1 to TRBJ2-5; TRBD1 is a possible D gene (6 bases). The CDR3 spans 13 residues. The V end was cut by 7 bases, the J end by 2 bases, with 11 bases between. Germline V gene sequence: CDR1 SGHAT, CDR2 FQDESV (reference sequence). CDR3 coding DNA: TGTGCCAGCAATTTTGGACAGCAAGAGACCCAGTACTTC. As protein: CASNFGQQETQYF. The full variable domain, in which reference TRBV11-1 and TRBJ2-5 provide the parts outside the CDR3, is EAEVAQSPRYKITEKSQAVAFWCDPISGHATLYWYRQILGQGPELLVQFQDESVVDDSQLPKDRFSAERLKGVDSTLKIQPAELGDSAMYLCASNFGQQETQYFGPGTRLLVL.

The chain links TRBV18 to TRBJ1-6; 11 positions agree with TRBD1. Unmatched junction bases numbered 6, after V lost 2 bases and J lost 6 bases. The CDR3 contains 17 residues. Germline V gives CDR1 KGHSH, CDR2 LQKENI. The CDR3 sequence: CASSPGTGGQGNSPLHF. DNA for the CDR3: TGTGCCAGCTCACCAGGGACAGGGGGACAGGGTAATTCACCCCTCCACTTT. Full variable domain (missing parts from reference TRBV18 and TRBJ1-6): NAGVMQNPRHLVRRRGQEARLRCSPMKGHSHVYWYRQLPEEGLKFMVYLQKENIIDESGMPKERFSAEFPKEGPSILRIQQVVRGDSAAYFCASSPGTGGQGNSPLHFGNGTRLTVT.

The chain links TRBV21-1 to TRBJ2-5; the DNA was not used to check the table's D call, TRBD1. TRBV21-1 is described as a pseudogene. CDR3 length: 15 amino acids. The CDR3: CASSLRDRGQETQYF. The CDR3 DNA sequence: TGTGCCAGCAGCCTCCGGGACAGGGGGCAAGAGACCCAGTACTTC.

This rearrangement joins TRBV5-6 to TRBJ1-6; unclear D gene. Per germline, CDR1 SGHDT and CDR2 YYEEEE. V dropped 4 bases and J dropped 0 bases, with 11 bases sitting between them. The CDR3 length is 16 residues. CDR3 region: CASSPPRGSYNSPLHF. CDR3 nucleotide sequence: TGTGCCAGCAGCCCCCCTCGAGGCTCCTATAATTCACCCCTCCACTTT.

This clone was detected only once. The V gene is TRBV5-5, the J gene TRBJ2-7; D is ambiguous. With 0 bases removed from V and 6 bases from J, the gap between germline ends came to 4 bases. The CDR3 loop spans 11 amino acids. Per germline, CDR1 SGHKS and CDR2 YYEKEE (reference sequence). CDR3 DNA: TGTGCCAGCAGCTTGGACAGCGAGCAGTACTTC. Translated, it gives CASSLDSEQYF.

This clone appeared a single time. V gene TRBV7-8 combines with J gene TRBJ1-6; D gene unclear. The CDR3 has 13 residues. CDR1 and CDR2 (germline): SGHVS, FQNEAQ. V was trimmed by 4 bases and J by 13 bases, leaving 14 bases between them. The CDR3 protein is CASSSRPRGPLHF. The CDR3 DNA sequence: TGTGCCAGCAGCTCCCGACCCCGTGGCCCCCTCCACTTT.

V usage is TRBV7-2 and J usage is TRBJ2-7; 8 bases match TRBD2. The germline V gene has CDR1 SGHTA and CDR2 FQGNSA. This CDR3 region has 15 residues. Trimming cost V 5 bases and J 3 bases; bases outside gene matches: 9. The chain's CDR3 is CASSPIAGRSYEQYF. The CDR3 DNA follows: TGTGCCAGCAGCCCTATAGCGGGGAGAAGCTACGAGCAGTACTTC.

This clone has only one observation. This rearrangement joins TRBV25-1 to TRBJ2-7, with a tentative D call TRBD1 (5 bases). Germline V CDR1 and CDR2: MGHDK, SYGVNS. CDR3 length: 12 residues. Trimming stripped 5 bases from V and 3 bases from J, with 8 bases between. CDR3 bases: TGTGCCAGCAGTCTAGACAGCTACGAGCAGTACTTC. Translating gives CASSLDSYEQYF.

A few counts support this clone. The V gene is TRBV7-8, the J gene TRBJ2-7; the D is unclear. The germline V gene has CDR1 SGHVS and CDR2 FQNEAQ. The V end lost 2 bases, the J end lost 3 bases, and 14 bases lay between the germline ends. This CDR3 contains 15 residues. The CDR3 loop is CASSLSDAGNYEQYF. The CDR3 region has the DNA TGTGCCAGCAGCTTATCAGATGCAGGAAACTACGAGCAGTACTTC.

The J gene is TRBJ2-5, the V gene TRBV27; TRBD2 agrees at 12 bases. Germline V gives CDR1 MNHEY, CDR2 SMNVEV (reference sequence). The CDR3 consists of 16 residues. V shed 5 bases, J shed 8 bases, and the junction held 12 bases outside the gene matches. The CDR3 reads CASSTRLAGAPPTQYF. CDR3 bases: TGTGCCAGCAGTACCCGACTAGCGGGGGCGCCGCCAACCCAGTACTTC.

This chain uses TRBV2 with TRBJ2-1; tentatively, D is TRBD2 (5 bases). Looked up from germline, CDR1 is SNHLY and CDR2 is FYNNEI. V was trimmed by 8 bases and J by 4 bases, leaving 12 bases between them. The CDR3 spans 13 residues. The CDR3 spells CASFFGLYNEQFF. CDR3 in DNA: TGTGCCAGCTTTTTCGGACTTTACAATGAGCAGTTCTTC. Based on the CDR3 plus reference TRBV2 and TRBJ2-1, the full variable domain is EPEVTQTPSHQVTQMGQEVILRCVPISNHLYFYWYRQILGQKVEFLVSFYNNEISEKSEIFDDQFSVERPDGSNFTLKIRSTKLEDSAMYFCASFFGLYNEQFFGPGTRLTVL.

This clone has just one count. V and J are TRBV18 and TRBJ2-5, with D uncertain. Germline lookup yields CDR1 KGHSH and CDR2 LQKENI. This CDR3 has 13 amino acids. V was cut by 6 bases and J by 3 bases, with 11 bases left in between. CDR3 protein: CASSLGREETQYF. CDR3 DNA sequence: TGTGCCAGCTCGCTCGGTCGGGAAGAGACCCAGTACTTC.

This clone occurred once. The chain links TRBV6-6 to TRBJ2-7; 8 bases map to TRBD1. Germline loops: CDR1 MNHNY, CDR2 SVGAGI (reference sequence). This CDR3 is 15 amino acids long. The V gene end was trimmed by 6 bases and the J gene end by 2 bases; junction bases not matched to a gene: 9. CDR3 region: CASSPPDRGAYEQYF. The CDR3, as DNA: TGTGCCAGCAGCCCCCCCGACAGGGGAGCCTACGAGCAGTACTTC.

The genes are TRBV2 and TRBJ2-7; D remains unclear. This CDR3 region has 11 residues. V gave up 7 bases and J gave up 3 bases, with 7 bases separating them. Germline V gene data show CDR1 as SNHLY and CDR2 as FYNNEI. The CDR3 DNA reads TGTGCCAGCATTAGGTTCTACGAGCAGTACTTC. It is translated as CASIRFYEQYF.

The chain combines TRBV14 with TRBJ2-1; no firm D call. Germline CDR1 is SGHDN and CDR2 is FVKESK. Trimming stripped 3 bases from V and 7 bases from J, with 22 bases between. The length of the CDR3 is 17 residues. The CDR3 spells CASSQLGKRITVNEQFF. The CDR3 nucleotides read TGTGCCAGCAGCCAGCTAGGGAAGAGGATAACGGTTAATGAGCAGTTCTTC.

V is TRBV10-2 and J is TRBJ2-3; 8 bases are a match to TRBD2. V lost 6 bases to trimming and J lost 2 bases; unmatched junction nucleotides: 7. Germline-derived CDR1 and CDR2 are WSHSY and SAAADI. The CDR3 has 15 residues. This CDR3 is CASRDSGLDTDTQYF. In DNA, the CDR3 is TGCGCCAGCAGGGACTCGGGACTAGACACAGATACGCAGTATTTT.

The chain recombines TRBV11-2 with TRBJ2-5; D is perhaps TRBD1 or TRBD2 (7 bases each). CDR1 and CDR2 from the germline V gene are SGHAT and FQNNGV. The CDR3 consists of 14 residues. The germline V and J ends were trimmed by 8 bases and 4 bases, with 17 bases remaining between them. The CDR3 region is CASGSGGAGETQYF. CDR3 coding DNA: TGTGCCAGCGGGTCAGGGGGGGCTGGAGAGACCCAGTACTTC.

The CDR3 nucleotides are TGTGCCAGCAGCTTAGCCTCTAACAGGGGGGATCGCAATGAGCAGTTCTTC. It translates to CASSLASNRGDRNEQFF. This rearrangement joins TRBV11-2 to TRBJ2-1; TRBD1 matches at 8 bases. The trim removed 1 base at V and 6 bases at J, leaving 11 bases unmatched. There are 17 residues in the CDR3. Germline loops: CDR1 SGHAT, CDR2 FQNNGV.

The J gene is TRBJ2-7, the V gene TRBV7-3; TRBD1 matches at 8 bases. Germline lookup yields CDR1 SGHTA and CDR2 FQGTGA. V dropped 5 bases and J dropped 7; count of bases not matched to a gene: 7. The CDR3 length is 13 residues. The CDR3 DNA reads TGTGCCAGCAGCGGAGCCACAGGGGGTGAGCAGTACTTC. Protein product: CASSGATGGEQYF. Combining the CDR3 with reference TRBV7-3 and TRBJ2-7 gives the whole variable domain GAGVSQTPSNKVTEKGKYVELRCDPISGHTALYWYRQSLGQGPEFLIYFQGTGAADDSGLPNDRFFAVRPEGSVSTLKIQRTERGDSAVYLCASSGATGGEQYFGPGTRLTVT.

The chain has TRBV9 and TRBJ2-3, with D maybe TRBD2 (6 bases). The length of the CDR3 is 18 residues. Trimming left V 4 bases short and J 3 bases short, with 24 bases between. Germline CDR1 SGDLS, CDR2 YYNGEE. DNA for the CDR3: TGTGCCAGCAGCCCTCACGGCCCTATCGGGGGAGGTACAGATACGCAGTATTTT. It encodes CASSPHGPIGGGTDTQYF.

This clone was seen a few times. Other DNA variants within this sample encode the same CDR3. The V and J genes are TRBV29-1 and TRBJ1-5; D uncertain. Germline assignment: CDR1 SQVTM and CDR2 ANQGSEA. The length of the CDR3 is 12 residues. V shed 4 bases and J shed 2 bases, with 6 bases lying between them. The CDR3 loop is CSVVFGNQPQHF. The CDR3 nucleotides read TGCAGCGTTGTGTTTGGCAATCAGCCCCAGCATTTT.

V is TRBV25-1 and J is TRBJ1-1; 10 nucleotides line up with TRBD1. Germline V gene sequence: CDR1 MGHDK, CDR2 SYGVNS. With V trimmed by 2 bases and J by 5 bases, 5 bases remained unmatched. The CDR3 consists of 15 residues. CDR3 region: CASSEAGTGETEAFF. In DNA, the CDR3 is TGTGCCAGCAGTGAAGCCGGGACAGGGGAAACTGAAGCTTTCTTT.

V is TRBV7-8 and J is TRBJ2-3; D remains ambiguous. CDR1 and CDR2 from the germline V gene are SGHVS and FQNEAQ. The CDR3 consists of 19 residues. V lost 4 bases, J lost 0 bases, and 23 bases lay in between. The chain's CDR3 is CASSSPSIRLVPSTDTQYF. The CDR3 bases are TGTGCCAGCAGCTCCCCCTCGATTCGGCTCGTCCCTAGCACAGATACGCAGTATTTT.

The V call is TRBV11-3, the J call TRBJ2-2; D might be TRBD1 (6 bases). The germline V gene has CDR1 SGHNT and CDR2 YENEEA. V was clipped by 1 base and J by 4 bases, with 10 bases between them. The CDR3 sequence is 15 residues long. CDR3 in amino acids: CASSLGGHRTGELFF. DNA for the CDR3: TGTGCCAGCAGCTTAGGGGGACACCGCACCGGGGAGCTGTTTTTT.

In DNA, the CDR3 is TGTGCCAGCAGTTTCTCCACTACGGGAGAGACCCAGTACTTC. Amino acid sequence: CASSFSTTGETQYF. This rearrangement joins TRBV27 to TRBJ2-5; D unclear. V dropped 3 bases and J dropped 4 bases, with 12 bases sitting between them. CDR3 length: 14 residues. The germline gives CDR1 MNHEY, CDR2 SMNVEV (reference sequence).

This clone was counted a few times. V and J are TRBV5-1 and TRBJ1-1; D is undetermined. Germline V lookup: CDR1 SGHRS, CDR2 YFSETQ. V dropped 1 base and J dropped 7 bases, with 11 bases sitting between them. The CDR3 has 13 residues. The CDR3 protein is CASSLSGEIEAFF. CDR3 coding DNA: TGCGCCAGCAGCTTGTCAGGTGAGATTGAAGCTTTCTTT.